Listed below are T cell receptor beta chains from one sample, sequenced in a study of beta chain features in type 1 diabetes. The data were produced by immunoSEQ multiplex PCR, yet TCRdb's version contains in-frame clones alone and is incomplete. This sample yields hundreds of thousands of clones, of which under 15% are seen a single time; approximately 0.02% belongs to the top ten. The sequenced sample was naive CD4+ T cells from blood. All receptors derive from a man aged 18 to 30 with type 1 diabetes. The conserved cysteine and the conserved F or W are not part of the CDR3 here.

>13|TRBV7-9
ASSLAGMRGNEQF
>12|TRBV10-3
AISGTGDHTEAF
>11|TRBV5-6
ASSGTGAETQY
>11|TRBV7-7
ASSTDRGNEQY
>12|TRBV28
ASSPGQGWAEAF
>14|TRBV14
ASSHPGTGSAGEQY
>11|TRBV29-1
SVRQDSGNTIY
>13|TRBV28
ASTLTSGTTNEQF
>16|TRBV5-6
ASTLGTGYSSSYNEQF
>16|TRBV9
ASSAQLPGARITDTQY
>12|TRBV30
AWSVKGTVYGYT
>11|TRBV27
ASSLPDTYEQY
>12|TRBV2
ASIAGDPNYGYT
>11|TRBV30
AWSLGLAQPQH
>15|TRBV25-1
ASSDLQGEGSYNEQF
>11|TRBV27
ASSLKSYSPLH
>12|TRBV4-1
ASSQGWTVYGYT
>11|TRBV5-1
ASSLAGGSGYT
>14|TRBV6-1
ASSDPSAGGPDTQY
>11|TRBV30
AWTGQDNTEAF
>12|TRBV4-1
ASSQVTGLDTIY
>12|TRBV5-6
ASSPPTGDYEQY
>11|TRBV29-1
SARKGNTGELF
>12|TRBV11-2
ASSFRGDADTQY
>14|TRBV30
ASRVGRRTTYNEQF
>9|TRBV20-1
SATTGSEQY
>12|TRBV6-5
ASSQGIIQETQY
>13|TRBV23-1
ASWVRAEPNYGYT
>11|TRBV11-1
ASSGTLTDEQF
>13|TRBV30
AWSEGPRGGNTIY
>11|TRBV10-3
AISQTGSYEQY
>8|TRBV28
ASGSRVKF
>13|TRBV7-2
ASSPQVGSTDTQY
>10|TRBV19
ASTMGGQPQH
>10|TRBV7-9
ASSLLLQPQH
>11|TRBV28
ASRSGGGSPLH
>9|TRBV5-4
ASSLRDGYT
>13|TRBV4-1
ASSQGLTTNEKLF